These T cell receptor beta chains were read from a single sample in a study of cytomegalovirus exposure and HLA in healthy donors. Assay used: immunoSEQ multiplex PCR; TCRdb lists only in-frame clones, some missing. This sample has tens of thousands of clones, with less than 80% found just once. The sequencing sample was made of PBMCs. The receptors here all came from a boy younger than 18 in good health and CMV-seropositive. Each CDR3 is given with its conserved first and last residue. D genes are given only for firm matches. Clone size, where shown, is once, few, many, or a class for clones that have expanded.

>few|TRBV6-5|TRBD1|TRBJ1-5
TGTGCCAGCACCTCCGGGACAGGGGGTCAGCCCCAGCATTTT
CASTSGTGGQPQHF
>few|TRBV28|.|TRBJ2-7
TGTGCCAGCAGTTTAATAGGGGGCTACGAGCAGTACTTC
CASSLIGGYEQYF
>.|TRBV6-5|TRBD2|TRBJ2-2
TGTGCCACCACCCGGGGGGACACCGGGGAGCTGTTTTTT
CATTRGDTGELFF
>once|TRBV6-5|.|TRBJ2-1
TGTGCCAGCAGTTACAGGGGGACGAACAATGAGCAGTTCTTC
CASSYRGTNNEQFF
>.|TRBV28|TRBD1|TRBJ1-2
TGTGCCAGCAGTTACCTGGACAGGGGGCCCTTTGGCTACACCTTC
CASSYLDRGPFGYTF
>once|TRBV9|.|TRBJ2-1
TGTGCCAGCAGCTACCCAGAGTATTCATCGGGTAAGCGGGTTTACAATGAGCAGTTCTTC
CASSYPEYSSGKRVYNEQFF
>.|TRBV18|.|TRBJ1-1
TGTGCCAGCTCCGCGGGTGGGGAGAACACTGAAGCTTTCTTT
CASSAGGENTEAFF
>.|TRBV7-6|.|TRBJ2-3
TGTGCCAGCAGCCCTCGACTAGGAACTAGCACAGATACGCAGTATTTT
CASSPRLGTSTDTQYF
>.|TRBV6-6|TRBD1|TRBJ2-5
TGTGCCAGCAGTTACTCGTGGGGGACAGGGGAAGAGACCCAGTACTTC
CASSYSWGTGEETQYF
>.|TRBV2|TRBD1|TRBJ1-2
TGTGCCAGCATCGTCTCGGGACAGTCCTTGGGTGGCTACACCTTC
CASIVSGQSLGGYTF
>few|TRBV7-9|TRBD2|TRBJ2-3
TGTGCCAGCAGCTTGATTAGCGGGGGCCCCACAGATACGCAGTATTTT
CASSLISGGPTDTQYF
>.|TRBV7-9|TRBD1|TRBJ1-3
TGTGCCAGCGGGGCCCCCCGGGACAGAATTCTCTCTGGAAACACCATATATTTT
CASGAPRDRILSGNTIYF
>few|TRBV19|TRBD1|TRBJ2-2
TGTGCCAGTAGTATTGGGACAGGGGCGTCCGGGGAGCTGTTTTTT
CASSIGTGASGELFF
>.|TRBV5-1|.|TRBJ2-1
TGCGCCAGCAGCTTGGATCTAGCGACTTTACCGTTCTTC
CASSLDLATLPFF
>.|TRBV29-1|TRBD1|TRBJ1-5
TGCAGCGTCGACGGACAGGGTGGACAGCCCCAGCATTTT
CSVDGQGGQPQHF
>.|TRBV7-2|TRBD1|TRBJ1-5
TGTGCCAGCAGCCGGGACAGTCGCGATCAGCCCCAGCATTTT
CASSRDSRDQPQHF
>.|TRBV5-1|TRBD1|TRBJ1-1
TGCGCCAGCAGCCCTCAGGGGGCGGGGAACACTGAAGCTTTCTTT
CASSPQGAGNTEAFF
>.|TRBV19|.|TRBJ1-4
TGTGCCAGTACCATGAGGCAGGGAATCGAAAAACTGTTTTTT
CASTMRQGIEKLFF